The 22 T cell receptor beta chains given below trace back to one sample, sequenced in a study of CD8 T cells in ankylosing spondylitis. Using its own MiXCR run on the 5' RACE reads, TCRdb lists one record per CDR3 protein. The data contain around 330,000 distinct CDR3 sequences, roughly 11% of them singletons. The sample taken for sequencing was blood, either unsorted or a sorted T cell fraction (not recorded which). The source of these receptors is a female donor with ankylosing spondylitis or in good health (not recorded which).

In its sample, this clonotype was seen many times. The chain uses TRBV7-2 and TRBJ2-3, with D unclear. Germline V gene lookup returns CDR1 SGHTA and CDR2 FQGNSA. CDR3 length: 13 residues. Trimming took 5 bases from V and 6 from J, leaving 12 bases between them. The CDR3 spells CASSRNTQDTQYF. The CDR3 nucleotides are TGTGCCAGCAGCCGGAACACCCAGGATACGCAGTATTTT.

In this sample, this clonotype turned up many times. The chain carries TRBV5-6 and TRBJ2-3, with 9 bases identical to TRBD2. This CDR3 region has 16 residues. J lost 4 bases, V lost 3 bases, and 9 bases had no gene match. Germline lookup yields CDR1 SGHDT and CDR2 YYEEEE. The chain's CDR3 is CASSWGLAAGADTQYF. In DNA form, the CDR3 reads TGTGCCAGCAGCTGGGGACTAGCAGCTGGCGCAGATACGCAGTATTTT.

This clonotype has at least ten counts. The CDR3 protein is CASSLNPGQETQYF. The CDR3 DNA reads TGTGCCAGCAGCTTAAATCCGGGGCAAGAGACCCAGTACTTC. The J gene is TRBJ2-5, the V gene TRBV7-2; D may be TRBD2 (5 bases). Trimming stripped 2 bases from V and 2 bases from J, with 9 bases between. In germline, CDR1 is SGHTA, CDR2 FQGNSA. The length of the CDR3 is 14 residues.

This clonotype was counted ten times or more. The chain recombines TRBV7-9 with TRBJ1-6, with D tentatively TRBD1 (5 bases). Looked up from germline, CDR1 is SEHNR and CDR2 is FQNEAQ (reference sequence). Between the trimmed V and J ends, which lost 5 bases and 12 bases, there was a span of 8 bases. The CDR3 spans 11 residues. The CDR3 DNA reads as TGTGCCAGCAGCGCTCAGGGACCCCTCCACTTT. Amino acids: CASSAQGPLHF.

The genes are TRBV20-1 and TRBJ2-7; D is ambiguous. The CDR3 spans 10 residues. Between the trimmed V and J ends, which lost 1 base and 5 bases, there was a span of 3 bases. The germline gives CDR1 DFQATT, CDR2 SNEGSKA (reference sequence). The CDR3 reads CSARVDEQYF. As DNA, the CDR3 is TGCAGTGCTAGAGTCGACGAGCAGTACTTC.

The CDR3 region has the DNA TGTGCCAGCAAGTCCGTGGGAGTAAGCTCCTACAATGAGCAGTTCTTC. It codes for CASKSVGVSSYNEQFF. This chain joins TRBV2 and TRBJ2-1; TRBD2 is a possible D gene (5 bases). Deletions cut 7 bases from V and 0 bases from J, with 16 bases between. CDR1 and CDR2 (germline): SNHLY, FYNNEI. The CDR3 loop spans 16 amino acids. Using reference TRBV2 and TRBJ2-1 for the parts outside the CDR3, the full variable domain is EPEVTQTPSHQVTQMGQEVILRCVPISNHLYFYWYRQILGQKVEFLVSFYNNEISEKSEIFDDQFSVERPDGSNFTLKIRSTKLEDSAMYFCASKSVGVSSYNEQFFGPGTRLTVL.

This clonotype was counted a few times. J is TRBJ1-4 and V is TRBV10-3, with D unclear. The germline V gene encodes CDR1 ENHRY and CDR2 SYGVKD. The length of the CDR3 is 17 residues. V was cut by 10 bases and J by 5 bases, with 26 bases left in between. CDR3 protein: CATRKQPTAAQNEKLFF. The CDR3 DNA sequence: TGTGCCACCCGCAAACAGCCCACAGCCGCTCAAAATGAAAAACTGTTTTTT.

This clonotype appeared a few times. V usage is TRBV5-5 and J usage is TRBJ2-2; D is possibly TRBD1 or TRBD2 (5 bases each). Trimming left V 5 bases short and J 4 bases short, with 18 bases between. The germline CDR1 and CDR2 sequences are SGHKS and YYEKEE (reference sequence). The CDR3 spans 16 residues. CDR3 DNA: TGTGCCAGCAGTTCGGGACGGAGAGGATTCACCGGGGAGCTGTTTTTT. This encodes CASSSGRRGFTGELFF.

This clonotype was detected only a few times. In nucleotides, the CDR3 is TGCAGTTCGTCGGTGCACCCCGGGGAGCTGTTTTTT. It translates to CSSSVHPGELFF. The chain links TRBV20-1 to TRBJ2-2; D remains unclear. Germline V gene lookup returns CDR1 DFQATT and CDR2 SNEGSKA (reference sequence). The CDR3 covers 12 residues. Trimming removed 8 bases at V and 6 bases at J, with 13 bases between.

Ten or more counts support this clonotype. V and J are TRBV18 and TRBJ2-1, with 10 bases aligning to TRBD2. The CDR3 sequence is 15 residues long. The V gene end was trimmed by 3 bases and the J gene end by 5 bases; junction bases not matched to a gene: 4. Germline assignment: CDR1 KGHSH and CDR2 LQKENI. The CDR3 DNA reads TGTGCCAGCTCACCGGAACTAGCGGGGAACAATGAGCAGTTCTTC. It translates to CASSPELAGNNEQFF. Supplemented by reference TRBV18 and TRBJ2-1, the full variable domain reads NAGVMQNPRHLVRRRGQEARLRCSPMKGHSHVYWYRQLPEEGLKFMVYLQKENIIDESGMPKERFSAEFPKEGPSILRIQQVVRGDSAAYFCASSPELAGNNEQFFGPGTRLTVL.

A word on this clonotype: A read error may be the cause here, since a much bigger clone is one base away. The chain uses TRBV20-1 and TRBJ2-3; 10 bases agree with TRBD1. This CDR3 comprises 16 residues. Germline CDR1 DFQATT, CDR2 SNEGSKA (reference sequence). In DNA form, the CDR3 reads TGCTGTGCTCAGCCTTTGGGGGACAGGGGTATGCATACGCAGTATTTT. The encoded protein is CCAQPLGDRGMHTQYF.

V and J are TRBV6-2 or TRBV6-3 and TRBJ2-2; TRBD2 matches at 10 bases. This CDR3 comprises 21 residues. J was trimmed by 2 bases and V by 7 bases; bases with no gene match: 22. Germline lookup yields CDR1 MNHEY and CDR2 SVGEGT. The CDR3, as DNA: TGTGCCAGCACAAAGCACCCGGGGACTAGCGATGGTTTTTATAACACCGGGGAGCTGTTTTTT. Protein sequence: CASTKHPGTSDGFYNTGELFF.

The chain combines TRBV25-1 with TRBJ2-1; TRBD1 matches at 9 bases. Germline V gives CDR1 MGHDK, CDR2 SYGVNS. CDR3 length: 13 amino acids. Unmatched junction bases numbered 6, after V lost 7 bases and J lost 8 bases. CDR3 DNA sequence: TGTGCCAGCAAACAGGGGGCTAGGGATGAGCAGTTCTTC. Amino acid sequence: CASKQGARDEQFF.

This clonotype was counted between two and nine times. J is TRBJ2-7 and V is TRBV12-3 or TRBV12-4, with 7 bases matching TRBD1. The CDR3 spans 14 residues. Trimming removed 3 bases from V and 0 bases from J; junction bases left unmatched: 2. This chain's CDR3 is CASSFWDSSYEQYF. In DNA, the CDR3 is TGTGCCAGCAGTTTTTGGGACAGCTCCTACGAGCAGTACTTC.

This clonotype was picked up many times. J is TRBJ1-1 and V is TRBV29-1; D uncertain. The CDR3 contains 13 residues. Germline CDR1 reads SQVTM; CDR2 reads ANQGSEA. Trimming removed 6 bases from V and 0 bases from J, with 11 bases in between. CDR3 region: CSVEWAMNTEAFF. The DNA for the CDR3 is TGCAGCGTAGAGTGGGCTATGAACACTGAAGCTTTCTTT.

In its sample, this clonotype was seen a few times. The CDR3 is CASSPGQYYNEQFF. The CDR3 DNA reads TGTGCCAGCAGCCCGGGACAGTACTACAATGAGCAGTTCTTC. V gene TRBV7-8 combines with J gene TRBJ2-1; 7 positions agree with TRBD1. The CDR3 length is 14 residues. Trimming cost V 5 bases and J 3 bases; bases outside gene matches: 4. Germline CDR1 and CDR2: SGHVS and FQNEAQ.

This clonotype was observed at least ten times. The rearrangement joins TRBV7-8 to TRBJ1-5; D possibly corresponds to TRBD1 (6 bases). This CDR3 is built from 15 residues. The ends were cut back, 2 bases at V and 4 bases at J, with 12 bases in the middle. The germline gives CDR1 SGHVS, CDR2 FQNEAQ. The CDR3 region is CASSLRSRGNQPQHF. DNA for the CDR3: TGTGCCAGCAGCTTAAGGAGCAGGGGAAATCAGCCCCAGCATTTT. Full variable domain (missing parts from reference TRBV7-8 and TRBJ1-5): GAGVSQSPRYKVAKRGQDVALRCDPISGHVSLFWYQQALGQGPEFLTYFQNEAQLDKSGLPSDRFFAERPEGSVSTLKIQRTQQEDSAVYLCASSLRSRGNQPQHFGDGTRLSIL.

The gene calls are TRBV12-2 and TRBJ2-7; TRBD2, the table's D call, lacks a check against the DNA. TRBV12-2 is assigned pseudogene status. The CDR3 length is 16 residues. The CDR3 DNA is TGTGCAAGTCGCTTAGCGTTCCGGGTTAGCGTCTACGAGCAGTACTTC. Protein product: CASRLAFRVSVYEQYF.

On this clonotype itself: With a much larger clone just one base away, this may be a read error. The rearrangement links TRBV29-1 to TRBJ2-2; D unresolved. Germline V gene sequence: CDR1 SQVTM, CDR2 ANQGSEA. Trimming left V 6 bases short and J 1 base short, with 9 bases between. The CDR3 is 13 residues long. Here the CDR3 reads CSVLSGNTGELFF. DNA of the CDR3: TGCAGCGTCCTGTCAGGGAACACCGGGGAGCTGTTTTTT.

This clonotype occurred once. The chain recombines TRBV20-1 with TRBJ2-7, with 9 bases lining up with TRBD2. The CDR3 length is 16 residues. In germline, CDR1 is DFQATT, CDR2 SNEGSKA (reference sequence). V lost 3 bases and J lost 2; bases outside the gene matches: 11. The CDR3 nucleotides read TGCAGTGCTAGCGCCCTGCCTAGCGGGAAAACCTACGAGCAGTACTTC. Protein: CSASALPSGKTYEQYF.

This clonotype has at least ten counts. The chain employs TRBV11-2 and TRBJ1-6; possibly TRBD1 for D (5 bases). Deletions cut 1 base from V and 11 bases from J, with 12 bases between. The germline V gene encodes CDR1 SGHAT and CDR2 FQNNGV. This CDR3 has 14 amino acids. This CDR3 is CASSLAGGPAPLHF. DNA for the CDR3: TGTGCCAGCAGCTTAGCGGGGGGTCCGGCACCCCTCCACTTT.

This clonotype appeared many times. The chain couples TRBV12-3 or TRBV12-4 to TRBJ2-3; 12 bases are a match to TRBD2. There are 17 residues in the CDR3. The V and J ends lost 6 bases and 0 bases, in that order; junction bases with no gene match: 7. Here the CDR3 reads CASRRLAGATSTDTQYF. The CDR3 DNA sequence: TGTGCCAGCAGAAGACTAGCGGGGGCCACAAGCACAGATACGCAGTATTTT.